The present T cell receptor (beta chain) was sequenced within a study of shared clonotypes between healthy human individuals. Overall study findings and caveats: With few donors, the genetic and exposure-history diversity represented was limited.

CD45RO-negative cells were positively selected for CCR7, leaving out terminally differentiated effector memory CD45RA+ cells. About this clone itself: What it binds is not known.

V was shortened by 4 bases and J by 0 bases, with 18 bases between the two germline ends. Per the germline V gene, CDR1 is SEHNR and CDR2 is FQNEAQ (reference sequence). This CDR3 contains 17 residues. Genomic DNA of each subset was evenly split across several immunoSEQ plates. TCRdb's copy holds only in-frame clones and misses some; the assay was immunoSEQ multiplex PCR. The table includes about 2.1 million clones, approximately 94% detected once. The clonotype comes from a man between 18 and 29 years old in good health. Some clones in this sample may be carry-over from other donors' samples. The sequenced material came from naive CD8+ T cells from PBMCs. The V and J genes are TRBV7-9 and TRBJ1-1; D is undetermined. This chain's CDR3 is CASSSPTATLMNTEAFF. DNA for the CDR3: TGTGCCAGCAGCTCCCCAACAGCTACCCTGATGAACACTGAAGCTTTCTTT.